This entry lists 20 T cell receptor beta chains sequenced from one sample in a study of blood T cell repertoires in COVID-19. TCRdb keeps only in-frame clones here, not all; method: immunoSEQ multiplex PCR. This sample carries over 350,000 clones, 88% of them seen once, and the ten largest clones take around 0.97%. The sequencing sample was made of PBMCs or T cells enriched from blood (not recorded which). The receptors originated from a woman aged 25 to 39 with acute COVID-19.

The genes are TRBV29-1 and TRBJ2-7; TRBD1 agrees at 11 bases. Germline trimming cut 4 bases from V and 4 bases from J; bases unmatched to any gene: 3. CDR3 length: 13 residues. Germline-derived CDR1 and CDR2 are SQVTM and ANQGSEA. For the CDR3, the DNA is TGCAGCGTTGCCGGGGACAGGGGGTACGAGCAGTACTTC. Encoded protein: CSVAGDRGYEQYF.

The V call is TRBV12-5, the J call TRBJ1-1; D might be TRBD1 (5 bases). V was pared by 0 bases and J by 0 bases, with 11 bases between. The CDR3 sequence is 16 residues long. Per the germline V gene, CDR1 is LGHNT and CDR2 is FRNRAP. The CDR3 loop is CASGLVQGYMNTEAFF. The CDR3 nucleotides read TGTGCTAGTGGTTTGGTGCAGGGATACATGAACACTGAAGCTTTCTTT.

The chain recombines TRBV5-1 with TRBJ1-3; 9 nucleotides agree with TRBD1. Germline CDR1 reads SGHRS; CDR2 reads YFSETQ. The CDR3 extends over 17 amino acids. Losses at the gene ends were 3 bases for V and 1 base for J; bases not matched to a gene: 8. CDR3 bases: TGCGCCAGCAGCTCCGGGACAGGGTTTCAATCTGGAAACACCATATATTTT. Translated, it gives CASSSGTGFQSGNTIYF. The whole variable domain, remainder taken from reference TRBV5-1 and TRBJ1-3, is KAGVTQTPRYLIKTRGQQVTLSCSPISGHRSVSWYQQTPGQGLQFLFEYFSETQRNKGNFPGRFSGRQFSNSRSEMNVSTLELGDSALYLCASSSGTGFQSGNTIYFGEGSWLTVV.

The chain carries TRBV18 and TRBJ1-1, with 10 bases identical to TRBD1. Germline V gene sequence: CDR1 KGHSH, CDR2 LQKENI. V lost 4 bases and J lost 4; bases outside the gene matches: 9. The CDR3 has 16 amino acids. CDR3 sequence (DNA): TGTGCCAGCTCACTACTGACAGGGGGCGAGAGCACTGAAGCTTTCTTT. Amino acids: CASSLLTGGESTEAFF.

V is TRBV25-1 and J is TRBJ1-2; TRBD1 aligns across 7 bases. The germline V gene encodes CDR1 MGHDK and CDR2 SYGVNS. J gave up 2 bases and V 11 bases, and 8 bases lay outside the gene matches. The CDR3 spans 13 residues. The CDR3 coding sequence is TGTGCCGGTCCAATGGGACAGAACTATGGCTACACCTTC. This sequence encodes CAGPMGQNYGYTF.

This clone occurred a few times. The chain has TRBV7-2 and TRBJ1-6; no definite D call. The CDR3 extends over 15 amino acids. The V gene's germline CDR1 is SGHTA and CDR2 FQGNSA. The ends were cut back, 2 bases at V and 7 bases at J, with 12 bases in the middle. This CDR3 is CASSLRSAINSPLHF. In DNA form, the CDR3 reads TGTGCCAGCAGCTTACGGTCAGCGATAAATTCACCCCTCCACTTT.

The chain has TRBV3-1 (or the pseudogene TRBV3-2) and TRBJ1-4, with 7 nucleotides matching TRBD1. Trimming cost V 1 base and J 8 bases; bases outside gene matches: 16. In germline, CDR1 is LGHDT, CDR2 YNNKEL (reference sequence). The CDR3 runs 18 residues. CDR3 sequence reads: CASSQGTGLTGRGEKLFF. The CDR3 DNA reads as TGTGCCAGCAGCCAAGGGACAGGCCTCACAGGGAGAGGAGAAAAACTGTTTTTT.

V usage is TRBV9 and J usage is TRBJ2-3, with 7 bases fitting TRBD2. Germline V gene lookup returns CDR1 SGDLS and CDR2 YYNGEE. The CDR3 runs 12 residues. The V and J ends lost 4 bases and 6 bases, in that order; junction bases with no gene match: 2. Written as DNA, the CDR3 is TGTGCCAGCAGCCCTAGCGGCGATACGCAGTATTTT. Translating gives CASSPSGDTQYF. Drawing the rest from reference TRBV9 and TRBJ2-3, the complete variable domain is DSGVTQTPKHLITATGQRVTLRCSPRSGDLSVYWYQQSLDQGLQFLIQYYNGEERAKGNILERFSAQQFPDLHSELNLSSLELGDSALYFCASSPSGDTQYFGPGTRLTVL.

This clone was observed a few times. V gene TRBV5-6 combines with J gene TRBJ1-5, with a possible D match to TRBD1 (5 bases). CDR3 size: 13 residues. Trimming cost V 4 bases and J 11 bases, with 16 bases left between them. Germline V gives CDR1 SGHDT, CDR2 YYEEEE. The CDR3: CASSPRFGGAQHF. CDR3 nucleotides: TGTGCCAGCAGCCCCCGTTTCGGGGGAGCCCAGCATTTT.

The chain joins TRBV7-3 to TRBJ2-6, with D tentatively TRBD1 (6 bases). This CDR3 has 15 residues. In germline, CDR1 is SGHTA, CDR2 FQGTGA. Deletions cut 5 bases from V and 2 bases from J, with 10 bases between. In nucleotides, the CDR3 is TGTGCCAGCAGCCCCAGGGGTCCTGGGGCCAACGTCCTGACTTTC. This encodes CASSPRGPGANVLTF.

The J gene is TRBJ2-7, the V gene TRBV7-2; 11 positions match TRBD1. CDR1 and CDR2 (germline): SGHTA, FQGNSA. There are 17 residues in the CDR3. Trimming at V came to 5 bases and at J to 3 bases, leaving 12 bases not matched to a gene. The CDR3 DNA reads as TGTGCCAGCAGCCCCAGGATCCCGGGACAGGGGGTCTACGAGCAGTACTTC. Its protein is CASSPRIPGQGVYEQYF.

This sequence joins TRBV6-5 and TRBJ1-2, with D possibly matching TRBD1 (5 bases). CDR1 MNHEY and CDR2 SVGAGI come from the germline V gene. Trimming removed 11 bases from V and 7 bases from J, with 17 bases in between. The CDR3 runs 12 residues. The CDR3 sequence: CAGGSGFSGYTF. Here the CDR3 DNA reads TGTGCCGGGGGGAGTGGTTTTAGTGGCTACACCTTC.

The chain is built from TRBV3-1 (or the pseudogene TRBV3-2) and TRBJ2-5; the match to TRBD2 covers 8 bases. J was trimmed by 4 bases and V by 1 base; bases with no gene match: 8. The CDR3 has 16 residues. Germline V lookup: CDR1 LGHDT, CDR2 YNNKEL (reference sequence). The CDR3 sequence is CASSQGDTGRGETQYF. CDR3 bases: TGTGCCAGCAGCCAAGGGGACACCGGGAGGGGAGAGACCCAGTACTTC.

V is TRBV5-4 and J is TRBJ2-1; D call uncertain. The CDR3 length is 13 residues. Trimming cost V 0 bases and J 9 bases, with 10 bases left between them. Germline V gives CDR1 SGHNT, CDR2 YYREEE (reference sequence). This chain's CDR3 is CASSLGSPGEQFF. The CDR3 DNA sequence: TGTGCCAGCAGCTTGGGTAGTCCCGGTGAGCAGTTCTTC.

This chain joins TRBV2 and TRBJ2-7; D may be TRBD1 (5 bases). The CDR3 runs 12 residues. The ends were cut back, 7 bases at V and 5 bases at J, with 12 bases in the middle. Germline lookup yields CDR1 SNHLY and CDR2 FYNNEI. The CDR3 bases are TGTGCCAGCACAGGGCTGGACGACGAGCAGTACTTC. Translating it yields CASTGLDDEQYF.

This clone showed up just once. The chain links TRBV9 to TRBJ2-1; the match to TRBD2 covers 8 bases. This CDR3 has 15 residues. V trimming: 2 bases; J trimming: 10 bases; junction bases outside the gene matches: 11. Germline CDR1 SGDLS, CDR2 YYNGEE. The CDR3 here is CASSVSSGVSEEQFF. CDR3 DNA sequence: TGTGCCAGCAGCGTGAGTAGCGGGGTTAGTGAGGAGCAGTTCTTC.

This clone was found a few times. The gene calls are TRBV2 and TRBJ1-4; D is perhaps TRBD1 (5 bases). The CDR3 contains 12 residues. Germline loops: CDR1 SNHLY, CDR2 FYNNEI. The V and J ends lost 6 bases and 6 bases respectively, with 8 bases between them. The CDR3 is CASRKQDEKLFF. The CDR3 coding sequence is TGTGCCAGCAGGAAACAGGATGAAAAACTGTTTTTT.

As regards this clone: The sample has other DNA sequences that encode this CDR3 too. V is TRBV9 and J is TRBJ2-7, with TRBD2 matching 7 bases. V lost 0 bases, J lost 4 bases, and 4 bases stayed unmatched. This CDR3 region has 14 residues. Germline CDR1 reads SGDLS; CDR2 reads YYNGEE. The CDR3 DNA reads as TGTGCCAGCAGCGTAGGCGGGGGTGTTTACGAGCAGTACTTC. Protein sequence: CASSVGGGVYEQYF.

CDR3 in amino acids: CAISRFGDRDSGNTIYF. The CDR3 DNA is TGTGCCATCAGCAGGTTCGGTGACAGAGACTCTGGAAACACCATATATTTT. V gene TRBV10-3 combines with J gene TRBJ1-3, with D perhaps TRBD1 (5 bases). CDR1 and CDR2 (germline): ENHRY, SYGVKD. V gave up 6 bases and J gave up 0 bases, with 18 bases separating them. CDR3 length: 17 amino acids.

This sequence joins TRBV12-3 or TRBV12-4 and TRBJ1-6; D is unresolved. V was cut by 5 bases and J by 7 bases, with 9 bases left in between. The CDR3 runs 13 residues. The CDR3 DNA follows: TGTGCCAGCAGTCCTCGGGAAAATTCACCCCTCCACTTT. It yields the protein CASSPRENSPLHF.